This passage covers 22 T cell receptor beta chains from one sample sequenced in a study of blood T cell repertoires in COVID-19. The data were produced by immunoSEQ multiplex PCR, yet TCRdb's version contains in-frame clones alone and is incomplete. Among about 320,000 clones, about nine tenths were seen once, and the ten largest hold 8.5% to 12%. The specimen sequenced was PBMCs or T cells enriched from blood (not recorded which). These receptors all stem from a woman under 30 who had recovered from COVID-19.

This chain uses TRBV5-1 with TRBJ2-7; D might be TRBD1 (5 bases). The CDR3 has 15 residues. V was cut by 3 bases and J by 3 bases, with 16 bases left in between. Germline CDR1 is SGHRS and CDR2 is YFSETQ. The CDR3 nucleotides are TGCGCCAGCAGCTCGGCAGGGTCTACCCGCTACGAGCAGTACTTC. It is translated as CASSSAGSTRYEQYF.

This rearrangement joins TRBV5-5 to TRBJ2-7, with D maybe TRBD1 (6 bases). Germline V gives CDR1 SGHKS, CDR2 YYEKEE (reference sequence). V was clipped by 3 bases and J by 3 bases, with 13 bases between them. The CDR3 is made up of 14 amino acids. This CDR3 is CASSSRLDSYEQYF. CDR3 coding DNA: TGTGCCAGCAGCTCCAGATTGGACAGCTACGAGCAGTACTTC.

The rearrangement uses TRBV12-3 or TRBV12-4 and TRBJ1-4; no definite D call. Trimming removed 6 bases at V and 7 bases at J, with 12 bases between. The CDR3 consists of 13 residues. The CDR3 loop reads CASRKTGGEKLFF. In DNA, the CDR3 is TGTGCCAGCAGGAAGACCGGAGGTGAAAAACTGTTTTTT.

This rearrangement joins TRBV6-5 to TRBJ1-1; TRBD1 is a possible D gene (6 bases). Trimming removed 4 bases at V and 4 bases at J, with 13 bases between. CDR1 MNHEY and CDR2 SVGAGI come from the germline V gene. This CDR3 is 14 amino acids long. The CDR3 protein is CASSSKGVGTEAFF. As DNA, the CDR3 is TGTGCCAGCAGTTCTAAGGGGGTGGGCACTGAAGCTTTCTTT.

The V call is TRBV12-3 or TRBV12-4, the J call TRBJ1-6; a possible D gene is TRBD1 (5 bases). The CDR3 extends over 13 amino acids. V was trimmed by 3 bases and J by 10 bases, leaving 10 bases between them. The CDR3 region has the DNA TGTGCCAGCAGTTTCAGGGTGGACTCACCCCTCCACTTT. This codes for CASSFRVDSPLHF.

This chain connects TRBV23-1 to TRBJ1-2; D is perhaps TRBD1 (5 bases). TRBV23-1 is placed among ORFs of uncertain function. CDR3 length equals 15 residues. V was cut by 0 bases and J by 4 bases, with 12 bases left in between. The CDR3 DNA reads TGCGCCAGCAGTCAATCGTGGCAGGGTGGCTATGGCTACACCTTC. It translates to CASSQSWQGGYGYTF.

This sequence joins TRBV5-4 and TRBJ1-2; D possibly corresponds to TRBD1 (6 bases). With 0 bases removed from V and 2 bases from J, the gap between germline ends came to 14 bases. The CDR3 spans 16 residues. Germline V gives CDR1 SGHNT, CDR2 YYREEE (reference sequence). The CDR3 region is CASSLAGAGVNYGYTF. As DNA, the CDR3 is TGTGCCAGCAGCTTGGCCGGGGCAGGGGTGAACTATGGCTACACCTTC.

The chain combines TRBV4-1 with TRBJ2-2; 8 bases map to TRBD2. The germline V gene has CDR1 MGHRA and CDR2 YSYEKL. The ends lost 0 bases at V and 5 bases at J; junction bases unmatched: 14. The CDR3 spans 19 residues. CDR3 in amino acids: CASSQELARAGGETGELFF. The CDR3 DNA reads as TGCGCCAGCAGCCAAGAACTGGCTCGGGCGGGGGGCGAAACCGGGGAGCTGTTTTTT.

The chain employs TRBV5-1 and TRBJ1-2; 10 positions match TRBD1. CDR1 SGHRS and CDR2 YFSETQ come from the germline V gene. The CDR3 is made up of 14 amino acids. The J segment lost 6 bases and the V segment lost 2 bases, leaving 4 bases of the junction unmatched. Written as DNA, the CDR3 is TGCGCCAGCAGCTTCGGACAGGGGGTGCATGGCTACACCTTC. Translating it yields CASSFGQGVHGYTF. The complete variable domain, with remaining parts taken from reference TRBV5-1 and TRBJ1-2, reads KAGVTQTPRYLIKTRGQQVTLSCSPISGHRSVSWYQQTPGQGLQFLFEYFSETQRNKGNFPGRFSGRQFSNSRSEMNVSTLELGDSALYLCASSFGQGVHGYTFGSGTRLTVV.

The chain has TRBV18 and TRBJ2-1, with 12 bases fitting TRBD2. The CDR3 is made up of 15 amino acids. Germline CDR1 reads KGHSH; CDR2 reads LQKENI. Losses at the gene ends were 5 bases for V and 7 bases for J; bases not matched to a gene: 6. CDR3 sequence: CASSAGLAGLNEQFF. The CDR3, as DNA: TGTGCCAGCTCAGCGGGACTAGCGGGCCTGAATGAGCAGTTCTTC.

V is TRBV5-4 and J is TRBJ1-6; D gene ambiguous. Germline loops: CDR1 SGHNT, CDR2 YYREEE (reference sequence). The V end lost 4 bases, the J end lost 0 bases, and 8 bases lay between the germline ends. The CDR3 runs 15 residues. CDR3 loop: CASSRESSYNSPLHF. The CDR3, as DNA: TGTGCCAGCAGCCGAGAGAGCTCCTATAATTCACCCCTCCACTTT.

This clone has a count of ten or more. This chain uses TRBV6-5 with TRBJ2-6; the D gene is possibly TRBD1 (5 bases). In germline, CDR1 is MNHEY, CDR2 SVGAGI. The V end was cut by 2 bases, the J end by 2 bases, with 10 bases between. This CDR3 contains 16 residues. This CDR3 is CASSYAGKAGANVLTF. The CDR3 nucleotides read TGTGCCAGCAGTTACGCAGGGAAGGCTGGGGCCAACGTCCTGACTTTC.

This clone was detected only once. CDR3: CASSFGAPAEAFF. The CDR3 nucleotides read TGTGCCAGCAGTTTTGGGGCGCCCGCTGAAGCTTTCTTT. The rearrangement links TRBV12-3 or TRBV12-4 to TRBJ1-1, with D possibly matching TRBD1 (5 bases). The CDR3 is 13 amino acids. V was cut by 3 bases and J by 6 bases, with 11 bases left in between.

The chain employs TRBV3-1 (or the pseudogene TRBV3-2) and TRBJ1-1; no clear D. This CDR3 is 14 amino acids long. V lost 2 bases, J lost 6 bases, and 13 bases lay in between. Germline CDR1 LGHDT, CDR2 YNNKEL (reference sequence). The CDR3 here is CASSQPLRSPEAFF. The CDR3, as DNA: TGTGCCAGCAGCCAACCCCTACGAAGCCCTGAAGCTTTCTTT.

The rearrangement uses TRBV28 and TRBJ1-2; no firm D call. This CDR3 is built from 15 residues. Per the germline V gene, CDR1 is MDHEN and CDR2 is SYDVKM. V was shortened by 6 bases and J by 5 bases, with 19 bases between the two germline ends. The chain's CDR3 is CASSPGSPRGYGYTF. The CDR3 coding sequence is TGTGCCAGCAGCCCCGGGTCCCCCCGCGGGTATGGCTACACCTTC.

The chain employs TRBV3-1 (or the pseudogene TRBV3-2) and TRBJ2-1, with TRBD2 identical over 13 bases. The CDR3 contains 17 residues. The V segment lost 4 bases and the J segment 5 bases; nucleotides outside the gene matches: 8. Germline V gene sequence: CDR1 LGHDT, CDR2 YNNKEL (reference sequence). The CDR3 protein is CASSPGLAGVRDNEQFF. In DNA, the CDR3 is TGTGCCAGCAGCCCCGGACTAGCGGGAGTCAGGGACAATGAGCAGTTCTTC.

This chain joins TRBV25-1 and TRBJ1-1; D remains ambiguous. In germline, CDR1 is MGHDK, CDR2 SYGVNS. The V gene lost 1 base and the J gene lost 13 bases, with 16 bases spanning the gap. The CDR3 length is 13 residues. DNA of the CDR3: TGTGCCAGCAGTGAATTAGATGTTAGAAAAATTTTCTTT. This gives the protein CASSELDVRKIFF.

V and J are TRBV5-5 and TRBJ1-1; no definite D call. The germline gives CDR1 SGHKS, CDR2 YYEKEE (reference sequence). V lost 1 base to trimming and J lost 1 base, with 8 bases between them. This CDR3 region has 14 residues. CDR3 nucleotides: TGTGCCAGCAGCTTGTCGGGTAGGAACACTGAAGCTTTCTTT. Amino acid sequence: CASSLSGRNTEAFF.

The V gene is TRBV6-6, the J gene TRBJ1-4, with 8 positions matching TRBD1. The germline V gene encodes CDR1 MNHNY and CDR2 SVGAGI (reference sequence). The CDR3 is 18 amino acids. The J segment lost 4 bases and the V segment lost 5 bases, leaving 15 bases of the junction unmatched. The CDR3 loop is CASSPTRFRGLGNEKLFF. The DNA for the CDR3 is TGTGCCAGCAGTCCCACCCGGTTCAGGGGGCTTGGTAATGAAAAACTGTTTTTT.

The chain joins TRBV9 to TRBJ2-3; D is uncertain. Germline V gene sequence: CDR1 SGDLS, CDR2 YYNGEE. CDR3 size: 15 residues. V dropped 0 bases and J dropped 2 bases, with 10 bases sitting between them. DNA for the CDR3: TGTGCCAGCAGCGTAGACCTCCTACCCACAGATACGCAGTATTTT. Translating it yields CASSVDLLPTDTQYF.

The CDR3 sequence: CATSDPGVYGYTF. The CDR3 DNA follows: TGTGCCACCAGTGATCCAGGGGTCTATGGCTACACCTTC. The chain uses TRBV24-1 and TRBJ1-2; TRBD1 is a possible D gene (6 bases). V was shortened by 3 bases and J by 4 bases, with 8 bases between the two germline ends. From germline, CDR1 is KGHDR and CDR2 SFDVKD. The CDR3 runs to 13 residues.

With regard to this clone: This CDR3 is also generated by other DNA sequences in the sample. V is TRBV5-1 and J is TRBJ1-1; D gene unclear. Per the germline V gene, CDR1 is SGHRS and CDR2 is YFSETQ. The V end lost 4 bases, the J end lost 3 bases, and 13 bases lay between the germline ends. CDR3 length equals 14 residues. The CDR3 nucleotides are TGCGCCAGCAGCCCCCGGGCCGGGGACACTGAAGCTTTCTTT. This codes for CASSPRAGDTEAFF.